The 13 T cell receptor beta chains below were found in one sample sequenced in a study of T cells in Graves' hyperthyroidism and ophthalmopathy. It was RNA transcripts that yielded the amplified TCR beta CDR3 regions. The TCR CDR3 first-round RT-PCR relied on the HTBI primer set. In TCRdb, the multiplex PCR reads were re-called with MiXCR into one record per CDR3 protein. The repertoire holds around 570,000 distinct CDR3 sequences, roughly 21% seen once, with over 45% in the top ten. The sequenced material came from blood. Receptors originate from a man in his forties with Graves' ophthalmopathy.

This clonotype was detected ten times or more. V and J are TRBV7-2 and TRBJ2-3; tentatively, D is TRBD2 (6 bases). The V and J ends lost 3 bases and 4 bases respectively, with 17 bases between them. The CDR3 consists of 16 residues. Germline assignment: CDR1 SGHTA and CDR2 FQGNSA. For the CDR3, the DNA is TGTGCCAGCAGCTTTAGCGGAAACCGGGGGTCAGATACGCAGTATTTT. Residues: CASSFSGNRGSDTQYF.

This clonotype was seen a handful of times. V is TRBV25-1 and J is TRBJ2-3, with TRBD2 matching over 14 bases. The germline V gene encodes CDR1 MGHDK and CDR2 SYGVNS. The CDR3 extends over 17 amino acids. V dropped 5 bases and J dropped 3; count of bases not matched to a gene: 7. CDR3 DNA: TGTGCCAGCAGTATCCTGGGACTAGCGGGGGAAACAGATACGCAGTATTTT. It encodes CASSILGLAGETDTQYF.

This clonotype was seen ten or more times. The CDR3 nucleotides read TGTGCCAGCAGCACAGACAGAGCGCGGGGCTACACCTTC. Translation gives CASSTDRARGYTF. This chain links TRBV6-1 with TRBJ1-2; the D gene is possibly TRBD1 (5 bases). CDR1 and CDR2 (germline): MNHNS, SASEGT. The CDR3 is 13 amino acids. V was clipped by 6 bases and J by 8 bases, with 16 bases between them.

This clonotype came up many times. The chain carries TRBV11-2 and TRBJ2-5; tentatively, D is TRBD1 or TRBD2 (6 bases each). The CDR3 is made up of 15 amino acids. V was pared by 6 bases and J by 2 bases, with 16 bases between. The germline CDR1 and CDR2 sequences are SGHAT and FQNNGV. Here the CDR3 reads CASRPPGAGQETQYF. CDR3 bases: TGTGCCAGCAGACCGCCGGGGGCAGGGCAAGAGACCCAGTACTTC.

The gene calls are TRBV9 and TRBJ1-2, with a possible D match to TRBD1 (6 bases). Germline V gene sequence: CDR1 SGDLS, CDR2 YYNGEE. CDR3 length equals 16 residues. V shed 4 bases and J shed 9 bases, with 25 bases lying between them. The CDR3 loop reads CASSTATQGPFTRYTF. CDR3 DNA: TGTGCCAGCAGCACCGCGACTCAGGGGCCCTTCACTCGCTACACCTTC.

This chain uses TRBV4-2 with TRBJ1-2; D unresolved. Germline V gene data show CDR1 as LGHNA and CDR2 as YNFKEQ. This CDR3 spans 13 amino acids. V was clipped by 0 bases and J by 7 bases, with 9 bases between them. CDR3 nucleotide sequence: TGTGCCAGCAGCCAAGATCAGGCTGCTGGCTACACCTTC. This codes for CASSQDQAAGYTF.

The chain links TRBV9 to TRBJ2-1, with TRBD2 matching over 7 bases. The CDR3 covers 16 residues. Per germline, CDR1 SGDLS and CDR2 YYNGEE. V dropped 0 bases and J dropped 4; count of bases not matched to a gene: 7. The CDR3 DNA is TGTGCCAGCAGCGTAGGCGGGAGCATTCTATACAATGAGCAGTTCTTC. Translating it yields CASSVGGSILYNEQFF.

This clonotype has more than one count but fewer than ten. The CDR3 nucleotides are TGTGCCAGCAGCCCCACACAGGGGGCACATAATTCACCCCTCCACTTT. Residues: CASSPTQGAHNSPLHF. The chain carries TRBV9 and TRBJ1-6, with 9 bases matching TRBD1. This CDR3 has 16 residues. V was clipped by 4 bases and J by 5 bases; unmatched bases: 7. Germline CDR1 is SGDLS and CDR2 is YYNGEE.

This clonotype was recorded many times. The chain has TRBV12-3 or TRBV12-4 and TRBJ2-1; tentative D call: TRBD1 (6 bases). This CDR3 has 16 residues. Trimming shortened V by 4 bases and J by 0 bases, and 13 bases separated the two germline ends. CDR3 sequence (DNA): TGTGCCAGCAGTTCCGGGACATTTGCCTCCTACAATGAGCAGTTCTTC. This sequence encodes CASSSGTFASYNEQFF.

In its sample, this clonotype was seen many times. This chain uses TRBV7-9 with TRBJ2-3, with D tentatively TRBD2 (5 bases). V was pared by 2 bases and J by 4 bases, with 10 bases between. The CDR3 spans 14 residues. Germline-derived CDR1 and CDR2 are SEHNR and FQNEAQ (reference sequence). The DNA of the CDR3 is TGTGCCAGCAGCTTATTCGTGCGGGCAGATACGCAGTATTTT. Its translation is CASSLFVRADTQYF.

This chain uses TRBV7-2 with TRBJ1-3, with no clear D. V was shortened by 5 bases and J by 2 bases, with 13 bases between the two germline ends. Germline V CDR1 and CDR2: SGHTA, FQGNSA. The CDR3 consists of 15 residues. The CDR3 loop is CASSLSWGTGNTIYF. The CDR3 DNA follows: TGTGCCAGCAGCCTTAGTTGGGGAACTGGAAACACCATATATTTT.

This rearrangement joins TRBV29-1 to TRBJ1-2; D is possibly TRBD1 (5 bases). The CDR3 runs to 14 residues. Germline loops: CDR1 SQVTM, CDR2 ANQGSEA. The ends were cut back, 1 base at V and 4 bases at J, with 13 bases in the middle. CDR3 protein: CSVEVGGAGYGYTF. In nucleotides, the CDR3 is TGCAGCGTTGAAGTCGGGGGAGCGGGCTATGGCTACACCTTC.

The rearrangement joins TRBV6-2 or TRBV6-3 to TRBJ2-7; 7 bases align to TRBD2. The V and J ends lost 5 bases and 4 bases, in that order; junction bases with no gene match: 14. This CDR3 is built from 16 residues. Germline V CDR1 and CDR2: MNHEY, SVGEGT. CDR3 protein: CASSPPGLPHGYEQYF. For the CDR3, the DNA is TGTGCCAGCAGTCCCCCGGGACTACCCCATGGATACGAGCAGTACTTC.